This record covers a single TCR beta chain. Its antigen is undetermined. The data were obtained in a study of monozygotic twins with inflammatory bowel disease. TCRdb re-called the 5' RACE reads and shows each CDR3 protein once, DNA omitted. This sample's table reports around 97,000 distinct CDR3 sequences. Per the germline V gene, CDR1 is KGHSH and CDR2 is LQKENI. The CDR3 loop spans 15 amino acids. Whole-study results and caveats: Healthy co-twins had higher TCRbeta inverse Simpson diversity than their IBD twins.

The clonotype was recovered from a human donor with ulcerative colitis or Crohn's disease, or a healthy co-twin of an affected twin (not recorded which). The chain has TRBV18 and TRBJ2-3; TCRdb returns TRBD2, unconfirmable since there is no DNA. Sequences were obtained from blood. The CDR3 sequence: CASSPLAGSTDTQYF. The full variable domain, with the rest looked up from reference TRBV18 and TRBJ2-3, is NAGVMQNPRHLVRRRGQEARLRCSPMKGHSHVYWYRQLPEEGLKFMVYLQKENIIDESGMPKERFSAEFPKEGPSILRIQQVVRGDSAAYFCASSPLAGSTDTQYFGPGTRLTVL.